One sample yielded the 28 T cell receptor beta chains listed below, sequenced in a study of blood T cell repertoires in COVID-19. Libraries were prepared by immunoSEQ multiplex PCR; TCRdb keeps only in-frame clonotypes and omits some of them. The repertoire holds about 25,000 clones, with roughly 91% as singletons. Sequencing input: peripheral blood. All receptors come from a man aged 50-59 years with active COVID-19.

The chain employs TRBV7-3 and TRBJ1-1; 7 nucleotides align to TRBD1. The trim removed 6 bases at V and 2 bases at J, leaving 6 bases unmatched. This CDR3 has 14 residues. Germline values: CDR1 SGHTA, CDR2 FQGTGA. This CDR3 is CASRDRRINTEAFF. Written as DNA, the CDR3 is TGTGCCAGCAGGGACAGGAGGATCAACACTGAAGCTTTCTTT.

The chain recombines TRBV7-9 with TRBJ1-2; no definite D call. The CDR3 extends over 11 amino acids. V was pared by 6 bases and J by 2 bases, with 4 bases between. Germline V gene lookup returns CDR1 SEHNR and CDR2 FQNEAQ (reference sequence). DNA for the CDR3: TGTGCCAGCAGTTCGAACTATGGCTACACCTTC. Translated, it gives CASSSNYGYTF.

This sequence joins TRBV6-1 and TRBJ2-3, with 9 bases aligning to TRBD1. Germline V lookup: CDR1 MNHNS, CDR2 SASEGT. This CDR3 region has 16 residues. V trimming: 2 bases; J trimming: 7 bases; junction bases outside the gene matches: 10. CDR3 residues: CASSEFPDRGRHTQYF. CDR3 nucleotides: TGTGCCAGCAGTGAATTCCCGGACAGGGGAAGGCATACGCAGTATTTT.

This rearrangement joins TRBV10-3 to TRBJ1-1, with D possibly matching TRBD1 (5 bases). V lost 3 bases, J lost 4 bases, and 12 bases lay in between. Looked up from germline, CDR1 is ENHRY and CDR2 is SYGVKD. The CDR3 loop spans 14 amino acids. This CDR3 is CAISDGGGGTEAFF. The CDR3 nucleotides are TGTGCCATCAGTGACGGTGGGGGGGGCACTGAAGCTTTCTTT.

The chain has TRBV5-6 and TRBJ1-5; 9 bases agree with TRBD1. In germline, CDR1 is SGHDT, CDR2 YYEEEE. This CDR3 region has 15 residues. V dropped 1 base and J dropped 7; count of bases not matched to a gene: 6. CDR3 protein: CASSLSTGGVQPQHF. The CDR3 coding sequence is TGTGCCAGCAGCTTGTCTACAGGGGGCGTACAGCCCCAGCATTTT.

The chain recombines TRBV7-9 with TRBJ2-7; D might be TRBD1 (5 bases). The CDR3 has 16 residues. Germline assignment: CDR1 SEHNR and CDR2 FQNEAQ (reference sequence). Trimming left V 2 bases short and J 0 bases short, with 14 bases between. As DNA, the CDR3 is TGTGCCAGCAGCTTAATCCCAGGGTTTAGCTCCTACGAGCAGTACTTC. This translates into CASSLIPGFSSYEQYF.

With regard to this clone: The same CDR3 can be traced to other DNA sequences in this sample. The chain is built from TRBV5-8 and TRBJ2-3, with TRBD1 as a possible D gene (6 bases). Trimming cost V 0 bases and J 3 bases, with 8 bases left between them. CDR3 length: 14 amino acids. Germline CDR1 and CDR2: SGHTS and YDEGEE. The CDR3 sequence is CASSLDRVTDTQYF. The DNA for the CDR3 is TGTGCCAGCAGCTTGGACAGGGTGACAGATACGCAGTATTTT.

This clone was detected a few times. The chain has TRBV30 and TRBJ1-1, with 7 bases lining up with TRBD1. CDR1 and CDR2 (germline): GTSNPN, SVGIG (reference sequence). This CDR3 contains 12 residues. Trimming removed 8 bases from V and 4 bases from J; junction bases left unmatched: 7. The CDR3 region has the DNA TGTGCCGGAACGACAGGGCGCACTGAAGCTTTCTTT. Translated: CAGTTGRTEAFF.

The genes are TRBV6-1 and TRBJ1-4; 10 bases fit TRBD1. The germline gives CDR1 MNHNS, CDR2 SASEGT. The CDR3 runs 14 residues. After removal of 1 base from V and 15 bases from J, the junction contained 8 bases not matched to a gene. CDR3 coding DNA: TGTGCCAGCAGTGAAGGGACAGGGGGTAGCTGGTTGTTTTTT. Its translation: CASSEGTGGSWLFF.

The chain joins TRBV18 to TRBJ2-4, with D possibly being TRBD1 (7 bases). V was shortened by 4 bases and J by 0 bases, with 13 bases between the two germline ends. CDR3 length: 16 residues. Germline V gene sequence: CDR1 KGHSH, CDR2 LQKENI. The CDR3 is CASSLGGQLAKNIQYF. The CDR3 coding sequence is TGTGCCAGCTCACTGGGGGGACAGCTAGCCAAAAACATTCAGTACTTC.

Only one count was recorded for this clone. The chain joins TRBV12-3 or TRBV12-4 to TRBJ1-2; 7 positions match TRBD1. CDR3 length: 13 residues. V gave up 4 bases and J gave up 2 bases; unmatched junction bases: 1. Here the CDR3 DNA reads TGTGCCAGCAGTTCACAGGGGAACTATGGCTACACCTTC. Encoded protein: CASSSQGNYGYTF.

This clone was seen a handful of times. This sequence joins TRBV10-1 and TRBJ2-1; 10 positions match TRBD2. The CDR3 totals 14 residues. The junction had 7 bases not matched to a gene; V was cut back by 4 bases and J by 10 bases. Looked up from germline, CDR1 is WNHNN and CDR2 is SYGVQD (reference sequence). The CDR3 DNA reads TGCGCCAGCAGTGCAAGCGGGGGGGCAGAGGAGCAGTTCTTC. Protein: CASSASGGAEEQFF.

This chain connects TRBV28 to TRBJ2-1; D remains unclear. V lost 2 bases and J lost 0, with 8 bases in between. The CDR3 length is 15 residues. Germline V gene data show CDR1 as MDHEN and CDR2 as SYDVKM. Here the CDR3 reads CASSLPASSYNEQFF. CDR3 DNA sequence: TGTGCCAGCAGTTTACCGGCTAGCTCCTACAATGAGCAGTTCTTC.

This rearrangement joins TRBV19 to TRBJ2-6; 9 bases line up with TRBD1. Losses at the gene ends were 5 bases for V and 1 base for J; bases not matched to a gene: 9. Per germline, CDR1 LNHDA and CDR2 SQIVND (reference sequence). This CDR3 is 18 amino acids long. CDR3 nucleotides: TGTGCCAGTAGTGTACCGGGACAGGGTCCTTCTGGGGCCAACGTCCTGACTTTC. Protein product: CASSVPGQGPSGANVLTF.

The gene calls are TRBV6-5 and TRBJ2-3, with D maybe TRBD2 (6 bases). V dropped 8 bases and J dropped 6 bases, with 21 bases sitting between them. The CDR3 has 15 residues. Germline V lookup: CDR1 MNHEY, CDR2 SVGAGI. The CDR3 sequence: CASAPVGLGRDTQYF. The CDR3 nucleotides are TGTGCCAGCGCCCCCGTGGGCCTGGGGAGGGATACGCAGTATTTT.

The genes are TRBV3-1 (or the pseudogene TRBV3-2) and TRBJ2-3, with D unclear. The CDR3 has 13 residues. Trimming took 0 bases from V and 3 from J, leaving 4 bases between them. Per germline, CDR1 LGHDT and CDR2 YNNKEL (reference sequence). CDR3 amino acids: CASSQDSTDTQYF. The DNA for the CDR3 is TGTGCCAGCAGCCAAGATTCTACAGATACGCAGTATTTT.

V usage is TRBV28 and J usage is TRBJ2-6; weak D call: TRBD1 (5 bases). CDR1 is MDHEN and CDR2 is SYDVKM in the germline V gene. Trimming cost V 7 bases and J 2 bases, with 12 bases left between them. This CDR3 has 15 residues. The CDR3 DNA is TGTGCCAGCACCATACAGGCTCCTGGGGCCAACGTCCTGACTTTC. Translation: CASTIQAPGANVLTF.

This chain links TRBV14 with TRBJ2-3; possible D gene TRBD2, 7 bases. CDR3 size: 14 residues. Trimming left V 6 bases short and J 4 bases short, with 14 bases between. The germline gives CDR1 SGHDN, CDR2 FVKESK. The DNA of the CDR3 is TGTGCCAGCAGGCCCGGGGGGCCCCCAGATACGCAGTATTTT. This gives the protein CASRPGGPPDTQYF.

This clone was seen a single time. The rearrangement joins TRBV6-1 to TRBJ2-1; 12 bases line up with TRBD2. With V trimmed by 2 bases and J by 2 bases, 1 base remained unmatched. Germline loops: CDR1 MNHNS, CDR2 SASEGT. The CDR3 covers 16 residues. The CDR3: CASSELAGGPYNEQFF. The CDR3 nucleotides read TGTGCCAGCAGTGAACTAGCGGGAGGGCCCTACAATGAGCAGTTCTTC.

The chain joins TRBV27 to TRBJ2-1; possible D gene TRBD2, 5 bases. Germline CDR1 MNHEY, CDR2 SMNVEV (reference sequence). V lost 2 bases and J 8 bases, leaving 13 bases between the germline ends. CDR3 length equals 14 residues. The DNA of the CDR3 is TGTGCCAGCAGTTTAACCCCTAGCATCGATGAGCAGTTCTTC. This encodes CASSLTPSIDEQFF.

The rearrangement links TRBV3-1 (or the pseudogene TRBV3-2) to TRBJ1-4; D might be TRBD1 (6 bases). V lost 1 base, J lost 1 base, and 7 bases lay in between. This CDR3 comprises 15 residues. Germline values: CDR1 LGHDT, CDR2 YNNKEL (reference sequence). CDR3 sequence (DNA): TGTGCCAGCAGCCAAGTCAGGGGAACTAATGAAAAACTGTTTTTT. Its protein product is CASSQVRGTNEKLFF.

The chain is built from TRBV7-3 and TRBJ2-7, with 8 nucleotides matching TRBD1. Germline V gene sequence: CDR1 SGHTA, CDR2 FQGTGA. The CDR3 covers 13 residues. The V segment lost 5 bases and the J segment 6 bases; nucleotides outside the gene matches: 6. The CDR3 reads CASSLGQGVEQYF. For the CDR3, the DNA is TGTGCCAGCAGCCTTGGACAGGGTGTCGAGCAGTACTTC.

The chain carries TRBV11-3 and TRBJ2-4, with D possibly matching TRBD1 (5 bases). Trimming shortened V by 5 bases and J by 2 bases, and 13 bases separated the two germline ends. The V gene's germline CDR1 is SGHNT and CDR2 YENEEA. This CDR3 spans 15 amino acids. Here the CDR3 reads CASSRERQTKNIQYF. In nucleotides, the CDR3 is TGTGCCAGCAGCCGCGAAAGACAGACCAAAAACATTCAGTACTTC.

This rearrangement joins TRBV5-1 to TRBJ2-1; D perhaps matches TRBD2 (5 bases). Trimming took 4 bases from V and 7 from J, leaving 15 bases between them. Germline V gene data show CDR1 as SGHRS and CDR2 as YFSETQ. This CDR3 is 14 amino acids long. The CDR3 here is CASSLGSPGNEQFF. As DNA, the CDR3 is TGCGCCAGCAGCCTGGGATCCCCGGGGAATGAGCAGTTCTTC.

J is TRBJ2-7 and V is TRBV18; TRBD2 matches 8 bases. The CDR3 is 14 residues long. Losses at the gene ends were 6 bases for V and 2 bases for J; bases not matched to a gene: 6. Germline CDR1 reads KGHSH; CDR2 reads LQKENI. DNA for the CDR3: TGTGCCAGCTCGACGGGGGGGGTACCCTACGAGCAGTACTTC. As protein: CASSTGGVPYEQYF.

The chain couples TRBV9 to TRBJ2-5; unclear D gene. The CDR3 consists of 11 residues. Germline CDR1 is SGDLS and CDR2 is YYNGEE. Between the trimmed V and J ends, which lost 3 bases and 2 bases, there was a span of 2 bases. CDR3 protein: CASSAQETQYF. The CDR3 bases are TGTGCCAGCAGCGCGCAAGAGACCCAGTACTTC.

The chain couples TRBV10-3 to TRBJ1-5; 11 bases are shared with TRBD1. The CDR3 totals 16 residues. The germline CDR1 and CDR2 sequences are ENHRY and SYGVKD. J gave up 6 bases and V 3 bases, and 7 bases lay outside the gene matches. This CDR3 is CAISETDRGRTQPQHF. The CDR3 coding sequence is TGTGCCATCAGTGAAACGGACAGGGGGCGAACTCAGCCCCAGCATTTT.

V gene TRBV28 combines with J gene TRBJ2-6; 7 bases align to TRBD2. CDR1 is MDHEN and CDR2 is SYDVKM in the germline V gene. Trimming cost V 8 bases and J 1 base; bases outside gene matches: 2. The CDR3 is made up of 14 amino acids. CDR3 nucleotide sequence: TGTGCCAGCCGGGGGGAATCTGGGGCCAACGTCCTGACTTTC. It encodes CASRGESGANVLTF.